This TCR beta chain emerged from a study of CD8+ T cells in alopecia areata. Study-wide points: Researchers report lesional scalp, most notably alopecia totalis/universalis, outstripped normal scalp in clonality. Expanded CD8+ clones among the top 100, as well as scalp clonality, were significantly decreased by tofacitinib.

This clone appeared a few times. Its antigen is not identified. The CDR3 is 16 residues long. V was clipped by 3 bases and J by 0 bases; unmatched bases: 4. The germline gives CDR1 ENHRY, CDR2 SYGVKD. Reverse transcription of extracted RNA yielded cDNA, which provided the sequencing template. Sequencing used immunoSEQ multiplex PCR; TCRdb keeps in-frame clones, though not all of them. The table has 95,000 to 100,000 clones, roughly two thirds seen once. Described treatment: oral pan-JAK inhibitor, 5-10 mg twice daily. Individuals with alopecia areata gave both lesional scalp punch biopsies and peripheral blood for collection.

This receptor was identified in a human donor with alopecia areata. The sequencing here drew on CD8+ T cells sorted from blood, taken at week 4, from a patient treated with tofacitinib. The chain carries TRBV10-3 and TRBJ2-3; 9 nucleotides agree with TRBD2. CDR3 in DNA: TGTGCCATCAGTGAAAAAGCGGGAGGAAGCACAGATACGCAGTATTTT. It translates to CAISEKAGGSTDTQYF.